Presented here are 19 T cell receptor beta chains from one specimen sequenced in a study of blood T cell repertoires in COVID-19. Profiling relied on immunoSEQ multiplex PCR, and the TCRdb table lists in-frame clones only, not all of them. Of about 190,000 clones listed, 90% are singletons. Sample: peripheral blood. The receptors shown here come from a man between 50 and 59 years old with acute or convalescent COVID-19.

With regard to this clone: One end of the junction is discordant with germline, which a read error may explain. The V call is TRBV30, the J call TRBJ1-1; 7 nucleotides align to TRBD1. The CDR3 is 11 amino acids. CDR1 and CDR2 (germline): GTSNPN, SVGIG (reference sequence). In DNA form, the CDR3 reads TGTGCCTGGAGTGTTCTTTCGGGACAGAAGTTT. Its translation: CAWSVLSGQKF.

CDR3 sequence: CASLRGANEKLFF. Here the CDR3 DNA reads TGTGCCAGCCTCAGGGGGGCGAATGAAAAACTGTTTTTT. This chain connects TRBV19 to TRBJ1-4; 7 bases are a match to TRBD1. The V segment lost 9 bases and the J segment 5 bases; nucleotides outside the gene matches: 6. The CDR3 consists of 13 residues. Germline V CDR1 and CDR2: LNHDA, SQIVND (reference sequence).

The chain carries TRBV5-1 and TRBJ1-1; 7 bases agree with TRBD1. The junction had 5 bases not matched to a gene; V was cut back by 2 bases and J by 1 base. The length of the CDR3 is 15 residues. Germline V lookup: CDR1 SGHRS, CDR2 YFSETQ. The CDR3 DNA reads as TGCGCCAGCAGCTTTATTGGGACAGAGAACACTGAAGCTTTCTTT. Encoded protein: CASSFIGTENTEAFF.

This rearrangement joins TRBV20-1 to TRBJ2-7; D is uncertain. The ends were cut back, 8 bases at V and 4 bases at J, with 12 bases in the middle. This CDR3 spans 11 amino acids. Germline assignment: CDR1 DFQATT and CDR2 SNEGSKA (reference sequence). DNA of the CDR3: TGCAGTTTTTCAGAGGTTTACGAGCAGTACTTC. As protein: CSFSEVYEQYF.

The rearrangement uses TRBV11-2 and TRBJ1-1, with TRBD1 as a possible D gene (6 bases). Trimming took 1 base from V and 1 from J, leaving 7 bases between them. The CDR3 has 14 amino acids. The germline V gene encodes CDR1 SGHAT and CDR2 FQNNGV. CDR3 DNA: TGTGCCAGCAGCTTAGGACAGGCGAACACTGAAGCTTTCTTT. Protein: CASSLGQANTEAFF. Drawing the rest from reference TRBV11-2 and TRBJ1-1, the complete variable domain is EAGVAQSPRYKIIEKRQSVAFWCNPISGHATLYWYQQILGQGPKLLIQFQNNGVVDDSQLPKDRFSAERLKGVDSTLKIQPAKLEDSAVYLCASSLGQANTEAFFGQGTRLTVV.

The gene calls are TRBV6-1 and TRBJ2-3; 7 bases line up with TRBD2. This CDR3 is built from 15 residues. Germline V lookup: CDR1 MNHNS, CDR2 SASEGT. Unmatched junction bases numbered 7, after V lost 5 bases and J lost 2 bases. The CDR3 protein is CASSHSGVSTDTQYF. The CDR3 coding sequence is TGTGCCAGCAGTCACAGCGGGGTCTCCACAGATACGCAGTATTTT.

The chain combines TRBV4-2 with TRBJ1-2; D unresolved. Germline loops: CDR1 LGHNA, CDR2 YNFKEQ. The CDR3 runs to 15 residues. The germline V and J ends were trimmed by 0 bases and 4 bases, with 12 bases remaining between them. CDR3 coding DNA: TGTGCCAGCAGCCAAGACACCACAGACACCTATGGCTACACCTTC. Amino acid sequence: CASSQDTTDTYGYTF.

This clone was detected only once. The J gene is TRBJ1-2, the V gene TRBV10-3; D is undetermined. Trimming removed 7 bases at V and 0 bases at J, with 9 bases between. Germline V gene data show CDR1 as ENHRY and CDR2 as SYGVKD. CDR3 size: 13 residues. CDR3 nucleotides: TGTGCCATCAACCCAAACTCTAACTATGGCTACACCTTC. As protein: CAINPNSNYGYTF.

The chain is built from TRBV29-1 and TRBJ2-1, with D possibly being TRBD1 (5 bases). Germline CDR1 reads SQVTM; CDR2 reads ANQGSEA. The CDR3 consists of 15 residues. V was clipped by 1 base and J by 0 bases, with 10 bases between them. CDR3 region: CSVEGQGNSYNEQFF. The CDR3 DNA is TGCAGCGTTGAAGGGCAGGGCAACTCCTACAATGAGCAGTTCTTC.

The CDR3 loop reads CASSPQGQGNYGYTF. For the CDR3, the DNA is TGTGCCAGCAGTCCCCAGGGACAGGGGAACTATGGCTACACCTTC. This chain uses TRBV28 with TRBJ1-2; the match to TRBD1 covers 10 bases. Germline V CDR1 and CDR2: MDHEN, SYDVKM. CDR3 length equals 15 residues. With 5 bases clipped from V and 2 bases from J, the junction kept 5 bases outside the gene matches.

This clone has more than one count but fewer than ten. This chain links TRBV7-9 with TRBJ2-2, with unresolved D. The CDR3 runs to 13 residues. Looked up from germline, CDR1 is SEHNR and CDR2 is FQNEAQ (reference sequence). Trimming stripped 3 bases from V and 1 base from J, with 3 bases between. The CDR3 DNA reads TGTGCCAGCAGCTTCAAGAACACCGGGGAGCTGTTTTTT. It specifies CASSFKNTGELFF.

This rearrangement joins TRBV7-9 to TRBJ1-1; TRBD1 might be the D (6 bases). Germline CDR1 and CDR2: SEHNR and FQNEAQ (reference sequence). V lost 5 bases and J lost 1, with 8 bases in between. The CDR3 is 13 amino acids. CDR3 nucleotides: TGTGCCAGCAGCACCAGGGGGAACACTGAAGCTTTCTTT. Translation: CASSTRGNTEAFF.

In regard to this clone: At one boundary the junction diverges from the germline segment, which might be a read error. The chain has TRBV7-2 and TRBJ2-2; the D gene is possibly TRBD2 (6 bases). The CDR3 is 14 residues long. CDR1 and CDR2 (germline): SGHTA, FQGNSA. The CDR3, as DNA: TGTGCCAGCAGCTTATTTCAGGGCGCCGGGGGGCTGTTTTTT. This translates into CASSLFQGAGGLFF.

The table lists this clone with a count of one. The genes are TRBV14 and TRBJ1-2; 8 nucleotides line up with TRBD1. Unmatched junction bases numbered 10, after V lost 0 bases and J lost 7 bases. Germline lookup yields CDR1 SGHDN and CDR2 FVKESK. This CDR3 has 16 amino acids. The CDR3 reads CASSQDIVAGGRGYTF. In nucleotides, the CDR3 is TGTGCCAGCAGCCAAGATATCGTGGCAGGGGGCCGTGGCTACACCTTC.

The V call is TRBV6-2 or TRBV6-3, the J call TRBJ2-1, with 12 bases fitting TRBD2. V lost 2 bases and J lost 8; bases outside the gene matches: 7. Germline assignment: CDR1 MNHEY and CDR2 SVGEGT. The CDR3 covers 16 residues. The CDR3 sequence: CASSYATSGRFDEQFF. The CDR3 coding sequence is TGTGCCAGCAGTTACGCGACTAGCGGGAGATTCGATGAGCAGTTCTTC.

The chain recombines TRBV2 with TRBJ1-2, with 8 bases matching TRBD1. Germline assignment: CDR1 SNHLY and CDR2 FYNNEI. Trimming at V came to 6 bases and at J to 3 bases, leaving 3 bases not matched to a gene. The CDR3 runs 13 residues. CDR3 region: CASRTGEDYGYTF. The CDR3 coding sequence is TGTGCCAGCAGGACAGGGGAAGACTATGGCTACACCTTC.

The J gene is TRBJ2-6, the V gene TRBV3-1 (or the pseudogene TRBV3-2); D possibly corresponds to TRBD2 (6 bases). Germline V lookup: CDR1 LGHDT, CDR2 YNNKEL (reference sequence). V lost 0 bases to trimming and J lost 4 bases, with 16 bases between them. The CDR3 loop spans 18 amino acids. CDR3 loop: CASSQDPRGLRGANVLTF. The CDR3 DNA is TGTGCCAGCAGCCAAGATCCTCGGGGACTGAGAGGGGCCAACGTCCTGACTTTC.

J is TRBJ1-3 and V is TRBV5-5, with D possibly being TRBD1 (5 bases). Per germline, CDR1 SGHKS and CDR2 YYEKEE (reference sequence). The V and J ends lost 2 bases and 4 bases respectively, with 13 bases between them. The CDR3 spans 15 residues. CDR3 bases: TGTGCCAGCAGCTTAGAAGGGGCGACGGGAAACACCATATATTTT. Its translation: CASSLEGATGNTIYF.

This chain joins TRBV9 and TRBJ2-1, with TRBD2 matching over 7 bases. The V gene end was trimmed by 1 base and the J gene end by 0 bases; junction bases not matched to a gene: 1. This CDR3 has 15 amino acids. Per the germline V gene, CDR1 is SGDLS and CDR2 is YYNGEE. The DNA of the CDR3 is TGTGCCAGCAGCGTAAGCGGGGACTCCTACAATGAGCAGTTCTTC. Its protein is CASSVSGDSYNEQFF.